Shown below are 6 T cell receptor beta chains from a single sample sequenced in a study of blood T cell repertoires in COVID-19. Here immunoSEQ multiplex PCR was the method, and the copy in TCRdb shows in-frame clones only, minus some. Of under 350,000 clones in the sample, approximately 86% were seen once. Sequencing was done on a sample of peripheral blood. Receptors originate from a man in his 70s with acute or convalescent COVID-19.

The CDR3 DNA follows: TGTGCCAGCAGCCAGAAGGGACGCAGCGGGATGGCAGATACGCAGTATTTT. It translates to CASSQKGRSGMADTQYF. V gene TRBV3-1 (or the pseudogene TRBV3-2) combines with J gene TRBJ2-3, with 7 bases identical to TRBD2. Trimming at V came to 3 bases and at J to 4 bases, leaving 13 bases not matched to a gene. The CDR3 runs 17 residues. From germline, CDR1 is LGHDT and CDR2 YNNKEL (reference sequence).

This clone was seen a single time. This chain links TRBV5-1 with TRBJ1-1, with D possibly matching TRBD1 (5 bases). V gave up 2 bases and J gave up 3 bases, with 8 bases separating them. The CDR3 is 13 amino acids. CDR1 and CDR2 (germline): SGHRS, YFSETQ. CDR3 region: CASSFRDHTEAFF. CDR3 in DNA: TGCGCCAGCAGCTTCAGGGATCACACTGAAGCTTTCTTT.

V gene TRBV4-1 combines with J gene TRBJ2-3; no firm D call. The V gene lost 1 base and the J gene lost 5 bases, with 7 bases spanning the gap. The CDR3 is made up of 13 amino acids. CDR1 and CDR2 (germline): MGHRA, YSYEKL. CDR3 sequence reads: CASSQAGVDTQYF. CDR3 in DNA: TGCGCCAGCAGCCAAGCCGGAGTAGATACGCAGTATTTT.

The CDR3 is CASRATQNYGYTF. DNA for the CDR3: TGTGCCAGCAGAGCCACACAGAACTATGGCTACACCTTC. The chain combines TRBV6-5 with TRBJ1-2; no clear D gene. Trimming removed 6 bases at V and 2 bases at J, with 10 bases between. CDR3 length equals 13 residues. The germline V gene has CDR1 MNHEY and CDR2 SVGAGI.

This chain links TRBV5-1 with TRBJ1-1; tentative D call: TRBD1 (6 bases). The germline V gene has CDR1 SGHRS and CDR2 YFSETQ. V gave up 0 bases and J gave up 0 bases, with 12 bases separating them. This CDR3 comprises 16 residues. CDR3 DNA sequence: TGCGCCAGCAGCTTGGTAGGACAGAAATTGAACACTGAAGCTTTCTTT. This codes for CASSLVGQKLNTEAFF.

This chain links TRBV6-5 with TRBJ2-7; D perhaps matches TRBD2 (6 bases). Per germline, CDR1 MNHEY and CDR2 SVGAGI. Trimming took 3 bases from V and 0 from J, leaving 12 bases between them. The CDR3 is 15 amino acids. CDR3 residues: CASSYLTRGSYEQYF. DNA of the CDR3: TGTGCCAGCAGTTATCTGACTAGGGGCTCCTACGAGCAGTACTTC.